These T cell receptor beta chains were read from a single sample in a study of cytomegalovirus exposure and HLA in healthy donors. The protocol was immunoSEQ multiplex PCR, while the TCRdb copy is restricted to in-frame clones and leaves out a portion. The sample holds about 330,000 clones, roughly 87% seen once. Sequenced input: PBMCs. The receptors were sampled from a woman under 40 in good health and CMV-seropositive. CDR3s include the opening cysteine and the closing phenylalanine or tryptophan. The order of the fields is J gene, D gene, clone size, CDR3 length, V gene, CDR3 DNA, CDR3 protein. The D gene is left open where the match is weak. Size tells how often a clone was seen (once, few, many) or the class of an expanded clone, and some rows leave it out.

>TRBJ2-7|TRBD1|NA|16|TRBV15
TGTGCCACCAGCAGAGTAGGACAGGGGGGAACCTACGAGCAGTACTTC
CATSRVGQGGTYEQYF
>TRBJ2-2|TRBD2|NA|16|TRBV7-8
TGTGCCAGCAGCTTAAGGACTAGCGGGATCGCCGGGGAGCTGTTTTTT
CASSLRTSGIAGELFF
>TRBJ2-5|NA|NA|13|TRBV10-3
TGTGCCATCAGTGTTACAGGTCAAGAGACCCAGTACTTC
CAISVTGQETQYF
>TRBJ2-1|TRBD2|NA|14|TRBV7-9
TGTGCCAGCAGTGGCGGGACTACCCTCAATGAGCAGTTCTTC
CASSGGTTLNEQFF
>TRBJ1-5|NA|few|15|TRBV10-3
TGTGCCATCAGTGATTCGGGGGGCCCTAATCAGCCCCAGCATTTT
CAISDSGGPNQPQHF
>TRBJ2-2|NA|NA|13|TRBV30
TGTGCCTGGAGGGGACAATCCACCGGGGAGCTGTTTTTT
CAWRGQSTGELFF
>TRBJ1-1|NA|NA|15|TRBV14
TGTGCCAGCAGCCAAGTCGAAGCTTTAGTAACTGAAGCTTTCTTT
CASSQVEALVTEAFF
>TRBJ1-3|NA|NA|15|TRBV30
TGTGCCTGGAGTGTACAGAACCTAATTGGAAACACCATATATTTT
CAWSVQNLIGNTIYF
>TRBJ2-7|TRBD1|NA|16|TRBV2
TGTGCCAGCAGCCCGGGACAGGGGTTAATCTCCTACGAGCAGTACTTC
CASSPGQGLISYEQYF
>TRBJ2-7|TRBD1|NA|15|TRBV6-5
TGTGCCAGCAGCCCACAGGGGGCCCTCTCCTACGAGCAGTACTTC
CASSPQGALSYEQYF
>TRBJ2-7|TRBD2|NA|14|TRBV27
TGTGCCAGCAGCCCAAGGGGACTACCCTACGAGCAGTACTTC
CASSPRGLPYEQYF
>TRBJ2-7|TRBD1|NA|15|TRBV6-6
TGTGCCAGCAGCTCCTCGGTCAGGGGGTTATACGAGCAGTACTTC
CASSSSVRGLYEQYF
>TRBJ2-3|NA|NA|12|TRBV2
TGTGCCAGCAGTGTGGGAAAAGATACGCAGTATTTT
CASSVGKDTQYF
>TRBJ1-2|NA|NA|13|TRBV2
TGTGCCAGCAGTGAAGGGGAGTGGTATGGCTACACCTTC
CASSEGEWYGYTF
>TRBJ2-7|TRBD1|NA|14|TRBV13
TGTGCCAGCAGAATACAGGGGGCGGGGTACGAGCAGTACTTC
CASRIQGAGYEQYF
>TRBJ2-1|TRBD2|NA|18|TRBV11-1
TGTGCCAGCAGCTCGATCCCGGGACTAGCGGGGGGAGACAATGAGCAGTTCTTC
CASSSIPGLAGGDNEQFF
>TRBJ2-2|NA|NA|15|TRBV7-2
TGTGCCAGCAGCTTAGTTCGGGGCGGCACCGGGGAGCTGTTTTTT
CASSLVRGGTGELFF
>TRBJ2-1|TRBD2|NA|15|TRBV11-1
TGTGCCAGCAGCTCACCAGGACTAGCGGGGAATGAGCAGTTCTTC
CASSSPGLAGNEQFF
>TRBJ1-2|NA|once|12|TRBV9
TGTGCCAGCAGCGGGACAATGGATGGCTACACCTTC
CASSGTMDGYTF
>TRBJ1-1|NA|NA|17|TRBV5-1
TGCGCCAGCAGCTTGGGCCCACGGGGGGGAAGTGACGCTGAAGCTTTCTTT
CASSLGPRGGSDAEAFF
>TRBJ2-2|TRBD2|NA|16|TRBV5-4
TGTGCCAGCAGCTCCCCGGGACTAGCTCCCGCCGGGGAGCTGTTTTTT
CASSSPGLAPAGELFF
>TRBJ2-1|TRBD2|NA|17|TRBV4-3
TGCGCCAGCAGCCAAGATTTGGCGGGGGGCCCTTACAATGAGCAGTTCTTC
CASSQDLAGGPYNEQFF
>TRBJ2-2|TRBD1|NA|14|TRBV5-1
TGCGCCATTAGCGACAGGGCGAACACCGGGGAGCTGTTTTTT
CAISDRANTGELFF
>TRBJ2-1|NA|NA|17|TRBV2
TGTGCCAGCAGCTCTAGGACAGAAAACATTAAAGACAATGAGCAGTTCTTC
CASSSRTENIKDNEQFF
>TRBJ2-5|TRBD1|NA|14|TRBV6-1
TGTGCCAGCAGTGAAGGGCAGGGGGCATCGGCCCAGTACTTC
CASSEGQGASAQYF
>TRBJ2-1|NA|NA|11|TRBV30
TGTGCCTGGAGTGTTTACAATGAGCAGTTCTTC
CAWSVYNEQFF
>TRBJ1-2|TRBD1|NA|12|TRBV5-1
TGCGCCAGCAGCCAAGGACAGGGGGGCTACACCTTC
CASSQGQGGYTF
>TRBJ2-1|TRBD2|NA|15|TRBV5-1
TGCGCCAGCAGCTCCGGACTAGACCCCCCAACTGAGCAGTTCTTC
CASSSGLDPPTEQFF
>TRBJ2-7|TRBD1|NA|16|TRBV9
TGTGCCAGCAGCGTAGCTCCGGGACAGAAGAAGAGCGAGCAGTACTTC
CASSVAPGQKKSEQYF
>TRBJ1-1|NA|once|15|TRBV28
TGTGCCAGCAGTTTCCAGGGCCAGGTGAACACTGAAGCTTTCTTT
CASSFQGQVNTEAFF
>TRBJ1-6|NA|NA|15|TRBV18
TGTGCCAGCTCACCTCAGACAGTTAATAATTCACCCCTCCACTTT
CASSPQTVNNSPLHF
>TRBJ2-1|TRBD2|once|14|TRBV7-3
TGTGCCAGCAGCCCCGGACTAGCGGACAATGAGCAGTTCTTC
CASSPGLADNEQFF
>TRBJ1-2|NA|NA|10|TRBV2
TGTGCCAGCATGGCCTATGGCTACACCTTC
CASMAYGYTF
>TRBJ2-1|NA|NA|13|TRBV2
TGTGCCAGCGCGCTCATTCTCTACAATGAGCAGTTCTTC
CASALILYNEQFF
>TRBJ1-1|TRBD1|NA|14|TRBV6-1
TGTGCCAGCAGTGCGGACAGGATCGGCACTGAAGCTTTCTTT
CASSADRIGTEAFF
>TRBJ1-3|NA|NA|15|TRBV7-9
TGTGCCAGCAGAAGCCCCGGTAACTCTGGAAACACCATATATTTT
CASRSPGNSGNTIYF
>TRBJ1-1|NA|NA|11|TRBV2
TGTGCCAGCAGAGACACCTGGAGGACTTTCTTT
CASRDTWRTFF
>TRBJ1-1|NA|NA|17|TRBV7-8
TGTGCCAGCAGCTTAGCGCGGTTTAGGGTTAGGGACACTGAAGCTTTCTTT
CASSLARFRVRDTEAFF
>TRBJ2-5|NA|NA|14|TRBV5-6
TGTGCCAGCAGTGCTTATAGCGGACAAGAGACCCAGTACTTC
CASSAYSGQETQYF
>TRBJ1-5|TRBD1|NA|15|TRBV6-1
TGTGCCAGCAGTGAGGCCACAGGGGGCAATCAGCCCCAGCATTTT
CASSEATGGNQPQHF